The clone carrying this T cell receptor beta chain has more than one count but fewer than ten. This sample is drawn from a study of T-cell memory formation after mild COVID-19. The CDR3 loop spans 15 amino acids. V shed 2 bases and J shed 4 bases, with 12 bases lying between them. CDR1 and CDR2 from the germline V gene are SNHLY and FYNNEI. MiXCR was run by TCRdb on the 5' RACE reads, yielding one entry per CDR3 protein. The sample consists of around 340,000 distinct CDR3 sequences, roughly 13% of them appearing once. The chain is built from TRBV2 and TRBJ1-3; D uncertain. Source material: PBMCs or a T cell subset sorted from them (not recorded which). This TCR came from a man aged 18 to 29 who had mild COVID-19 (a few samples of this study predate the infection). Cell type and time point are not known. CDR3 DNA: TGTGCCAGCAGTGAACGGAGCAGTAAAGGAAACACCATATATTTT. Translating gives CASSERSSKGNTIYF. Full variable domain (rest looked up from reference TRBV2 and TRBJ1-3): EPEVTQTPSHQVTQMGQEVILRCVPISNHLYFYWYRQILGQKVEFLVSFYNNEISEKSEIFDDQFSVERPDGSNFTLKIRSTKLEDSAMYFCASSERSSKGNTIYFGEGSWLTVV.